Below, 6 T cell receptor beta chains from the same sample are listed, as sequenced in a study of immune evolution from preneoplasia to lung adenocarcinoma (dated by TCRdb to the early 2020s). The method was the immunoSEQ multiplex PCR assay. The source is immuneACCESS, and TCRdb retained only in-frame sequences with V and J called. Part of the clones is not carried over; for the studies checked, unresolved V genes explain less than half of this, and the remainder is unexplained. For this sample the table gives more than 5,000 clones, of which about 70% were detected only once. The biggest ten clones account for around 7% of the sample. Sequencing was done on a sample of FFPE lung adenocarcinoma in situ tissue. The sample's cell subset or site label, in plain terms: preinvasive adenocarcinoma in situ (AIS). The receptors were gathered from a person between 60 and 79 years old with lung adenocarcinoma.

By proportion, this clone is large (0.1 to 1%). The gene calls are TRBV23-1 and TRBJ1-2; 12 bases are a match to TRBD1. TRBV23-1 is placed among ORFs of uncertain function. The CDR3 sequence is 16 residues long. Trimming cost V 9 bases and J 8 bases; bases outside gene matches: 16. Here the CDR3 reads CARLFPFGDRGRGYTF. The CDR3 region has the DNA TGCGCCAGACTCTTCCCGTTTGGGGACAGGGGGCGGGGCTACACCTTC.

V and J are TRBV4-1 and TRBJ2-7, with TRBD1 as a possible D gene (6 bases). CDR3 length: 14 residues. Germline assignment: CDR1 MGHRA and CDR2 YSYEKL. Trimming took off 0 bases at V and 6 bases at J, with 12 bases between the two ends. The CDR3 reads CASSQEVQGFEQYF. CDR3 sequence (DNA): TGCGCCAGCAGCCAAGAAGTACAGGGCTTCGAGCAGTACTTC.

The V gene is TRBV6-5, the J gene TRBJ2-3; no clear D. The V end lost 6 bases, the J end lost 7 bases, and 8 bases lay between the germline ends. The CDR3 is 11 amino acids. CDR1 is MNHEY and CDR2 is SVGAGI in the germline V gene. For the CDR3, the DNA is TGTGCCAGCAGCACGAGGAATACGCAGTATTTT. Its translation is CASSTRNTQYF.

This clone ranks as medium-sized. This chain joins TRBV5-1 and TRBJ1-1, with D possibly being TRBD1 (6 bases). CDR3 length: 14 amino acids. V gave up 4 bases and J gave up 4 bases, with 14 bases separating them. The germline CDR1 and CDR2 sequences are SGHRS and YFSETQ. In DNA, the CDR3 is TGCGCCAGCAGCCGCAGACAGGTGGGCACTGAAGCTTTCTTT. It encodes CASSRRQVGTEAFF.

The chain links TRBV9 to TRBJ2-2, with TRBD1 identical over 8 bases. V gave up 3 bases and J gave up 5 bases; unmatched junction bases: 6. Germline V CDR1 and CDR2: SGDLS, YYNGEE. This CDR3 is 15 amino acids long. CDR3 nucleotides: TGTGCCAGCAGCGGAAAGACAGGGGTAACCGGGGAGCTGTTTTTT. Amino acids: CASSGKTGVTGELFF.

The chain carries TRBV5-8 and TRBJ2-3; D uncertain. Germline CDR1 reads SGHTS; CDR2 reads YDEGEE. The V end lost 2 bases, the J end lost 5 bases, and 3 bases lay between the germline ends. The CDR3 has 11 residues. The CDR3 coding sequence is TGTGCCAGCAGCTTACGAGATACGCAGTATTTT. This gives the protein CASSLRDTQYF. Looking up the rest from reference TRBV5-8 and TRBJ2-3 gives the full variable domain: EAGVTQSPTHLIKTRGQQATLRCSPISGHTSVYWYQQALGLGLQFLLWYDEGEERNRGNFPPRFSGRQFPNYSSELNVNALELEDSALYLCASSLRDTQYFGPGTRLTVL.